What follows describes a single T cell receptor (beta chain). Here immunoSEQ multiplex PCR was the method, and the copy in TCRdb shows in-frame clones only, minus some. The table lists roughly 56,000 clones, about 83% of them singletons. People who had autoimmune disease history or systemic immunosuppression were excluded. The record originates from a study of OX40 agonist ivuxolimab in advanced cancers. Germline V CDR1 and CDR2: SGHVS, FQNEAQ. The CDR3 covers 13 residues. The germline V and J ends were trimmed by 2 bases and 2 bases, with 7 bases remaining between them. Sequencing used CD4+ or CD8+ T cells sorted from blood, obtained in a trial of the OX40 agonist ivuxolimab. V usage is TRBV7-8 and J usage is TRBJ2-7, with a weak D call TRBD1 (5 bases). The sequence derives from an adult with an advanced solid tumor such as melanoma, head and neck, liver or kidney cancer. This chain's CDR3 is CASSLTGPYEQYF. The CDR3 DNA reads TGTGCCAGCAGCTTAACAGGACCCTACGAGCAGTACTTC.